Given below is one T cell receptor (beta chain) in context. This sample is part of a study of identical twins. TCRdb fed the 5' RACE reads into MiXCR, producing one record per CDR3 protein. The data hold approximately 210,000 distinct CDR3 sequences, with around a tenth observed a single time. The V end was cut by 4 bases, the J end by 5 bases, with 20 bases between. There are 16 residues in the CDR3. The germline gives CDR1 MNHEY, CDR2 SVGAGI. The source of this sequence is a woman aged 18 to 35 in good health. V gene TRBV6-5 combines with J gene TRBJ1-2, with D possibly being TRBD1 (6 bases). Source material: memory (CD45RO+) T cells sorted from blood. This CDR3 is CASSSISKTGPYGYTF. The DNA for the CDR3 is TGTGCCAGCAGTTCAATTTCGAAAACAGGGCCATATGGCTACACCTTC.